This entry lists 18 T cell receptor beta chains sequenced from one sample in a study of T-cell memory formation after mild COVID-19. TCRdb reprocessed the 5' RACE reads via MiXCR and lists one record per CDR3 protein. The table lists some 150,000 distinct CDR3 sequences, 19% of them singletons. The sample comprised PBMCs or a T cell subset sorted from them (not recorded which). The source of these receptors is an adult woman who had mild COVID-19 (a few samples of this study predate the infection). Cell type and time point are not known.

The chain couples TRBV7-2 to TRBJ1-2; 7 nucleotides agree with TRBD1. The V and J ends lost 3 bases and 5 bases, in that order; junction bases with no gene match: 6. CDR1 SGHTA and CDR2 FQGNSA come from the germline V gene. The CDR3 runs 14 residues. The CDR3 nucleotides are TGTGCCAGCAGCTTGGACAGGTCCCGATATGGCTACACCTTC. Protein product: CASSLDRSRYGYTF.

The rearrangement links TRBV7-3 to TRBJ1-1, with D tentatively TRBD1 (6 bases). This CDR3 contains 13 residues. Germline CDR1 is SGHTA and CDR2 is FQGTGA. Trimming cost V 5 bases and J 3 bases, with 10 bases left between them. The CDR3 coding sequence is TGTGCCAGCAGCGAGCAGGGGTACACTGAAGCTTTCTTT. Translated, it gives CASSEQGYTEAFF.

The chain is built from TRBV5-1 and TRBJ2-1, with 12 bases that match TRBD2. The CDR3 extends over 17 amino acids. The germline V gene has CDR1 SGHRS and CDR2 YFSETQ. The V segment lost 5 bases and the J segment 0 bases; nucleotides outside the gene matches: 6. The CDR3, as DNA: TGCGCCAGCAGACCTGGGACTAGCGGGCCCTCCTACAATGAGCAGTTCTTC. It specifies CASRPGTSGPSYNEQFF.

There are many counts of this clonotype. J is TRBJ2-7 and V is TRBV29-1; unclear D gene. Germline-derived CDR1 and CDR2 are SQVTM and ANQGSEA. The CDR3 runs to 12 residues. Deletions cut 4 bases from V and 3 bases from J, with 10 bases between. CDR3 amino acids: CSVAGSGYEQYF. DNA for the CDR3: TGCAGCGTTGCCGGTTCCGGCTACGAGCAGTACTTC.

This clonotype came up a few times. The chain has TRBV19 and TRBJ2-7; 12 bases agree with TRBD2. Germline V lookup: CDR1 LNHDA, CDR2 SQIVND (reference sequence). Germline trimming cut 7 bases from V and 7 bases from J; bases unmatched to any gene: 8. The CDR3 runs 14 residues. CDR3 sequence (DNA): TGTGCCAGTAAGGGCGAGGGGACTAGCGGGGAGCAGTACTTC. Amino acids: CASKGEGTSGEQYF.

The chain has TRBV7-3 and TRBJ2-7; 7 bases align to TRBD1. The CDR3 runs to 13 residues. Unmatched junction bases numbered 7, after V lost 5 bases and J lost 6 bases. Germline V CDR1 and CDR2: SGHTA, FQGTGA. This CDR3 reads CASSTTTGTEQYF. In DNA, the CDR3 is TGTGCCAGCAGCACGACGACAGGGACCGAGCAGTACTTC.

The V gene is TRBV5-6, the J gene TRBJ1-2; tentatively, D is TRBD1 (6 bases). Germline values: CDR1 SGHDT, CDR2 YYEEEE. This CDR3 is built from 14 residues. V was shortened by 3 bases and J by 4 bases, with 13 bases between the two germline ends. CDR3 coding DNA: TGTGCCAGCAGCTCGGCGGACAGAGTCTATGGCTACACCTTC. This translates into CASSSADRVYGYTF.

This clonotype was counted between two and nine times. V is TRBV3-1 and J is TRBJ2-2; D perhaps matches TRBD1 (5 bases). In germline, CDR1 is LGHDT, CDR2 YNNKEL (reference sequence). The length of the CDR3 is 17 residues. The V gene lost 4 bases and the J gene lost 5 bases, with 20 bases spanning the gap. The CDR3 loop is CASSRPAQGVRTGELFF. CDR3 bases: TGTGCCAGCAGCCGTCCTGCCCAAGGGGTGCGGACCGGGGAGCTGTTTTTT. Combining the CDR3 with reference TRBV3-1 and TRBJ2-2 gives the whole variable domain DTAVSQTPKYLVTQMGNDKSIKCEQNLGHDTMYWYKQDSKKFLKIMFSYNNKELIINETVPNRFSPKSPDKAHLNLHINSLELGDSAVYFCASSRPAQGVRTGELFFGEGSRLTVL.

This clonotype has more than one count but fewer than ten. The rearrangement uses TRBV2 and TRBJ1-1; D gene ambiguous. Per the germline V gene, CDR1 is SNHLY and CDR2 is FYNNEI. Trimming left V 8 bases short and J 2 bases short, with 9 bases between. The CDR3 spans 12 residues. CDR3 in amino acids: CASSDTNTEAFF. In nucleotides, the CDR3 is TGTGCCAGCTCTGACACAAACACTGAAGCTTTCTTT.

The rearrangement links TRBV10-2 to TRBJ2-3, with D tentatively TRBD2 (6 bases). Germline CDR1 and CDR2: WSHSY and SAAADI. The CDR3 consists of 19 residues. Trimming stripped 7 bases from V and 2 bases from J, with 28 bases between. The CDR3 DNA reads as TGCGCCAGCAAGTTTTCATCCCCTTCAGGGAGGACCTCCACAGATACGCAGTATTTT. Protein product: CASKFSSPSGRTSTDTQYF.

This clonotype has a handful of counts. The J gene is TRBJ2-5, the V gene TRBV24-1; possibly TRBD1 for D (6 bases). Germline lookup yields CDR1 KGHDR and CDR2 SFDVKD. The CDR3 runs 14 residues. Trimming shortened V by 2 bases and J by 3 bases, and 9 bases separated the two germline ends. CDR3 protein: CATSDSRGEETQYF. The CDR3 region has the DNA TGTGCCACCAGTGATTCCAGGGGAGAAGAGACCCAGTACTTC.

This clonotype turned up a few times. The genes are TRBV7-2 and TRBJ2-3; perhaps D is TRBD1 or TRBD2 (5 bases each). This CDR3 spans 15 amino acids. V gave up 5 bases and J gave up 3 bases, with 15 bases separating them. The V gene's germline CDR1 is SGHTA and CDR2 FQGNSA. Written as DNA, the CDR3 is TGTGCCAGCAGCCTTTCTTGGGGGAGAACAGATACGCAGTATTTT. This sequence encodes CASSLSWGRTDTQYF.

This clonotype turned up a few times. The gene calls are TRBV5-1 and TRBJ1-4, with D perhaps matching TRBD1 (5 bases). Trimming left V 5 bases short and J 4 bases short, with 12 bases between. The CDR3 is made up of 14 amino acids. The germline V gene encodes CDR1 SGHRS and CDR2 YFSETQ. The CDR3 region is CASRAGGSNEKLFF. In DNA form, the CDR3 reads TGCGCCAGCAGAGCTGGGGGGAGTAATGAAAAACTGTTTTTT.

J is TRBJ2-5 and V is TRBV5-1; D is perhaps TRBD1 (6 bases). The germline CDR1 and CDR2 sequences are SGHRS and YFSETQ. The CDR3 contains 15 residues. Deletions cut 0 bases from V and 5 bases from J, with 14 bases between. The CDR3 spells CASSLGVARGETQYF. CDR3 bases: TGCGCCAGCAGCTTGGGGGTAGCCAGGGGCGAGACCCAGTACTTC.

This clonotype has only a few counts. This rearrangement joins TRBV24-1 to TRBJ2-3, with TRBD2 matching 9 bases. The V gene end was trimmed by 3 bases and the J gene end by 7 bases; junction bases not matched to a gene: 16. Per the germline V gene, CDR1 is KGHDR and CDR2 is SFDVKD. The CDR3 covers 18 residues. CDR3 sequence reads: CATSDRPGLATRWNTQYF. CDR3 nucleotide sequence: TGTGCCACCAGTGATAGGCCCGGACTAGCGACACGCTGGAATACGCAGTATTTT.

The J gene is TRBJ1-4, the V gene TRBV7-8; tentative D call: TRBD1 (5 bases). The CDR3 consists of 13 residues. The germline CDR1 and CDR2 sequences are SGHVS and FQNEAQ. With 1 base removed from V and 11 bases from J, the gap between germline ends came to 11 bases. CDR3 amino acids: CASSLDWGRKLFF. DNA for the CDR3: TGTGCCAGCAGCTTAGACTGGGGGAGGAAACTGTTTTTT.

This clonotype was picked up many times. The chain employs TRBV4-3 and TRBJ2-2; 8 bases are a match to TRBD1. The junction had 6 bases not matched to a gene; V was cut back by 4 bases and J by 2 bases. The germline CDR1 and CDR2 sequences are LGHNA and YSLEER. The CDR3 consists of 16 residues. The CDR3 sequence: CASSRGQGINTGELFF. The CDR3 coding sequence is TGCGCCAGCAGCCGAGGACAGGGAATAAACACCGGGGAGCTGTTTTTT.

The chain has TRBV7-2 and TRBJ1-1, with TRBD1 matching 7 bases. Looked up from germline, CDR1 is SGHTA and CDR2 is FQGNSA. CDR3 length: 15 amino acids. Trimming removed 1 base from V and 0 bases from J; junction bases left unmatched: 2. The CDR3 region is CASSLVRGLNTEAFF. In DNA, the CDR3 is TGTGCCAGCAGCTTAGTGAGGGGGCTGAACACTGAAGCTTTCTTT.